The 26 T cell receptor beta chains given below trace back to one sample, sequenced in a study of control samples from healthy donors and cancer patients (dated by TCRdb to 2020 to 2022). Libraries were built with the immunoSEQ multiplex PCR assay. TCRdb limited this immuneACCESS table to in-frame rearrangements with V and J called. A share of clones is missing; checked studies link under half to unresolved V genes, and the rest is unexplained. The sample data list 100,000 or so clones, and roughly 91% of these were observed just once. The top ten clones comprise 7.8% of the sample. The material sequenced was blood. The receptor source for this set is a man in his thirties or forties in good health.

This chain links TRBV7-2 with TRBJ1-1, with 7 bases fitting TRBD1. V dropped 3 bases and J dropped 5; count of bases not matched to a gene: 6. Looked up from germline, CDR1 is SGHTA and CDR2 is FQGNSA. The CDR3 has 14 amino acids. Written as DNA, the CDR3 is TGTGCCAGCAGCTTCCAGGGGGGACAGACTGAAGCTTTCTTT. Encoded protein: CASSFQGGQTEAFF.

V usage is TRBV2 and J usage is TRBJ2-1; perhaps TRBD1 as D (5 bases). The CDR3 runs to 15 residues. Deletions cut 6 bases from V and 0 bases from J, with 12 bases between. CDR1 SNHLY and CDR2 FYNNEI come from the germline V gene. The CDR3 protein is CASRAQQGSYNEQFF. The CDR3 DNA sequence: TGTGCCAGCAGGGCTCAGCAGGGCTCCTACAATGAGCAGTTCTTC. The complete variable domain, with remaining parts taken from reference TRBV2 and TRBJ2-1, reads EPEVTQTPSHQVTQMGQEVILRCVPISNHLYFYWYRQILGQKVEFLVSFYNNEISEKSEIFDDQFSVERPDGSNFTLKIRSTKLEDSAMYFCASRAQQGSYNEQFFGPGTRLTVL.

The chain carries TRBV10-3 and TRBJ2-5; possibly TRBD1 or TRBD2 for D (6 bases each). Germline lookup yields CDR1 ENHRY and CDR2 SYGVKD. The CDR3 is 15 amino acids. CDR3 region: CATRREAGAGETQYF. The CDR3 DNA reads as TGTGCAACCAGAAGGGAGGCAGGGGCGGGTGAGACCCAGTACTTC.

The rearrangement links TRBV30 to TRBJ2-5; 8 bases line up with TRBD2. Trimming took 0 bases from V and 5 from J; bases not matched to a gene: 8. CDR3 length: 15 residues. The V gene's germline CDR1 is GTSNPN and CDR2 SVGIG (reference sequence). CDR3 nucleotide sequence: TGTGCCTGGAGTGTAGGAATAGCGGGATTGGAGACCCAGTACTTC. Amino acids: CAWSVGIAGLETQYF.

The chain combines TRBV25-1 with TRBJ1-4; TRBD1 might be the D (6 bases). The CDR3 runs 13 residues. In germline, CDR1 is MGHDK, CDR2 SYGVNS. V lost 6 bases to trimming and J lost 8 bases, with 13 bases between them. The CDR3 is CASRGEGGEKLFF. CDR3 nucleotide sequence: TGTGCCAGCAGAGGGGAGGGGGGGGAAAAACTGTTTTTT.

V gene TRBV28 combines with J gene TRBJ2-7; D may correspond to TRBD1 or TRBD2 (6 bases each). The germline V and J ends were trimmed by 7 bases and 0 bases, with 13 bases remaining between them. This CDR3 is built from 14 residues. Per the germline V gene, CDR1 is MDHEN and CDR2 is SYDVKM. The CDR3 region is CASIRWGASYEQYF. The CDR3 nucleotides read TGTGCCAGCATCCGATGGGGGGCCTCCTACGAGCAGTACTTC.

The gene calls are TRBV30 and TRBJ1-6; D is possibly TRBD1 (6 bases). This CDR3 contains 16 residues. Germline CDR1 and CDR2: GTSNPN and SVGIG (reference sequence). Trimming stripped 2 bases from V and 6 bases from J, with 17 bases between. CDR3 region: CAWSPLGGATNSPLHF. Written as DNA, the CDR3 is TGTGCCTGGAGTCCCCTTGGGGGGGCAACTAATTCACCCCTCCACTTT.

The chain uses TRBV15 and TRBJ1-2; D not resolved. This CDR3 is 14 amino acids long. With 3 bases removed from V and 2 bases from J, the gap between germline ends came to 10 bases. The V gene's germline CDR1 is LNHNV and CDR2 YYDKDF (reference sequence). The CDR3 DNA follows: TGTGCCACCAGCAGTGGGAGGACCAACTATGGCTACACCTTC. Amino acid sequence: CATSSGRTNYGYTF.

The chain joins TRBV28 to TRBJ1-1, with D unclear. The CDR3 covers 12 residues. CDR1 and CDR2 (germline): MDHEN, SYDVKM. V was clipped by 3 bases and J by 3 bases, with 5 bases between them. Written as DNA, the CDR3 is TGTGCCAGCAGTTTTACAGACACTGAAGCTTTCTTT. Protein: CASSFTDTEAFF.

This rearrangement joins TRBV10-3 to TRBJ2-5; 8 nucleotides line up with TRBD1. The germline CDR1 and CDR2 sequences are ENHRY and SYGVKD. Trimming cost V 7 bases and J 5 bases; bases outside gene matches: 9. The CDR3 loop spans 14 amino acids. The CDR3, as DNA: TGTGCCATCAATGACAGGGGTCCCGAGGAGACCCAGTACTTC. This translates into CAINDRGPEETQYF.

The chain carries TRBV6-5 and TRBJ2-1; D possibly uses TRBD1 or TRBD2 (6 bases each). Germline CDR1 is MNHEY and CDR2 is SVGAGI. V gave up 2 bases and J gave up 2 bases, with 13 bases separating them. The CDR3 is made up of 16 amino acids. CDR3 amino acids: CASSYGGNRAYNEQFF. CDR3 DNA: TGTGCCAGCAGTTACGGGGGGAACAGGGCCTACAATGAGCAGTTCTTC.

The rearrangement joins TRBV6-6 to TRBJ2-2; TRBD2 agrees at 11 bases. The CDR3 sequence is 16 residues long. Looked up from germline, CDR1 is MNHNY and CDR2 is SVGAGI (reference sequence). V gave up 5 bases and J gave up 4 bases; unmatched junction bases: 6. The CDR3, as DNA: TGTGCCAGCAGTCCAGGACTAGCGGGCGTCACCGGGGAGCTGTTTTTT. Protein sequence: CASSPGLAGVTGELFF.

This chain uses TRBV5-5 with TRBJ1-4; tentative D call: TRBD1 (6 bases). This CDR3 is built from 15 residues. V lost 1 base and J lost 0, with 7 bases in between. Germline CDR1 and CDR2: SGHKS and YYEKEE (reference sequence). The CDR3 nucleotides are TGTGCCAGCAGCTTGCGGACAGCAACTAATGAAAAACTGTTTTTT. Its translation: CASSLRTATNEKLFF.

The CDR3 protein is CASSRTNPEAFF. The CDR3 DNA follows: TGCGCCAGCAGTCGGACAAATCCTGAAGCTTTCTTT. The rearrangement joins TRBV10-1 to TRBJ1-1; D might be TRBD1 (5 bases). The CDR3 is 12 residues long. Germline CDR1 and CDR2: WNHNN and SYGVQD (reference sequence). V was cut by 5 bases and J by 6 bases, with 10 bases left in between.

The chain links TRBV28 to TRBJ2-4; the D gene is possibly TRBD1 (6 bases). Trimming pared 3 bases from V and 0 bases from J, leaving 9 bases between. The CDR3 consists of 15 residues. The V gene's germline CDR1 is MDHEN and CDR2 SYDVKM. CDR3 amino acids: CASSFPRGAKNIQYF. The CDR3 DNA reads as TGTGCCAGCAGTTTCCCCAGGGGAGCCAAAAACATTCAGTACTTC.

The rearrangement links TRBV12-5 to TRBJ2-3; TRBD1 might be the D (5 bases). The CDR3 is made up of 17 amino acids. Trimming pared 6 bases from V and 2 bases from J, leaving 21 bases between. The V gene's germline CDR1 is LGHNT and CDR2 FRNRAP. CDR3 sequence (DNA): TGTGCTAGTGGCCCTAACTCACGGGCAGGGTTCACAGATACGCAGTATTTT. It specifies CASGPNSRAGFTDTQYF.

The chain has TRBV24-1 and TRBJ1-2; D uncertain. The CDR3 contains 12 residues. CDR1 and CDR2 from the germline V gene are KGHDR and SFDVKD. With 4 bases removed from V and 9 bases from J, the gap between germline ends came to 11 bases. This CDR3 reads CATSDTSGRYTF. The DNA of the CDR3 is TGTGCCACCAGTGACACCTCCGGACGCTACACCTTC.

This clone was seen only a few times. This chain connects TRBV6-6 to TRBJ1-1; D not resolved. Germline loops: CDR1 MNHNY, CDR2 SVGAGI (reference sequence). The ends were cut back, 8 bases at V and 3 bases at J, with 7 bases in the middle. The length of the CDR3 is 11 residues. This chain's CDR3 is CASGRDTEAFF. As DNA, the CDR3 is TGTGCCAGCGGTCGGGACACTGAAGCTTTCTTT.

A word on this clone: Different DNA sequences within this sample yield the same CDR3. This chain links TRBV3-1 (or the pseudogene TRBV3-2) with TRBJ2-1, with D uncertain. The germline gives CDR1 LGHDT, CDR2 YNNKEL (reference sequence). The CDR3 consists of 11 residues. The V end lost 8 bases, the J end lost 3 bases, and 5 bases lay between the germline ends. CDR3: CASSGYNEQFF. In DNA, the CDR3 is TGTGCCAGCTCCGGCTACAATGAGCAGTTCTTC.

This clone was seen a handful of times. J is TRBJ2-1 and V is TRBV28; D might be TRBD2 (5 bases). The ends were cut back, 2 bases at V and 4 bases at J, with 21 bases in the middle. There are 18 residues in the CDR3. CDR1 is MDHEN, CDR2 SYDVKM, per germline. CDR3 in amino acids: CASSLTASVGLGYNEQFF. Written as DNA, the CDR3 is TGTGCCAGCAGTTTAACAGCGTCGGTCGGACTTGGGTACAATGAGCAGTTCTTC. Complete variable domain (other parts from reference TRBV28 and TRBJ2-1): DVKVTQSSRYLVKRTGEKVFLECVQDMDHENMFWYRQDPGLGLRLIYFSYDVKMKEKGDIPEGYSVSREKKERFSLILESASTNQTSMYLCASSLTASVGLGYNEQFFGPGTRLTVL.

The chain is built from TRBV18 and TRBJ1-1; 10 bases map to TRBD1. In germline, CDR1 is KGHSH, CDR2 LQKENI. CDR3 length: 15 residues. The trim removed 3 bases at V and 5 bases at J, leaving 6 bases unmatched. The CDR3 nucleotides are TGTGCCAGCTCACCCAGACAGGGGGCGCGTACTGAAGCTTTCTTT. This encodes CASSPRQGARTEAFF.

This clone turned up a few times. This chain connects TRBV10-1 to TRBJ1-2; possibly TRBD1 for D (5 bases). This CDR3 has 12 amino acids. Germline assignment: CDR1 WNHNN and CDR2 SYGVQD (reference sequence). V gave up 6 bases and J gave up 5 bases, with 10 bases separating them. As DNA, the CDR3 is TGCGCCAGCAGAAGACAGCCGTATGGCTACACCTTC. Encoded protein: CASRRQPYGYTF.

This clone was seen a few times. The chain combines TRBV28 with TRBJ1-2; D unclear. This CDR3 spans 13 amino acids. Germline V lookup: CDR1 MDHEN, CDR2 SYDVKM. V lost 7 bases and J lost 2, with 11 bases in between. CDR3 region: CASKTTGNYGYTF. The DNA of the CDR3 is TGTGCCAGCAAAACGACCGGGAACTATGGCTACACCTTC.

This CDR3 reads CASSQVGGRGTDPNYGYTF. CDR3 bases: TGTGCCAGCAGCCAAGTTGGAGGGCGGGGGACAGACCCTAACTATGGCTACACCTTC. The rearrangement links TRBV3-1 (or the pseudogene TRBV3-2) to TRBJ1-2; the match to TRBD1 covers 7 bases. Unmatched junction bases numbered 14, after V lost 1 base and J lost 0 bases. CDR1 LGHDT and CDR2 YNNKEL come from the germline V gene (reference sequence). The CDR3 contains 19 residues.

Of note for this clone: A junction boundary mismatches the germline segment, possibly from a read error. The chain employs TRBV4-3 and TRBJ2-2; D may be TRBD1 (5 bases). Germline assignment: CDR1 LGHNA and CDR2 YSLEER. The CDR3 runs 13 residues. CDR3 nucleotides: TGCGTCAGCAGCCATGAGACAGCCGGGGAGCTGTTTTTT. As protein: CVSSHETAGELFF.

The rearrangement joins TRBV19 to TRBJ2-6; D is perhaps TRBD1 (6 bases). V was pared by 10 bases and J by 1 base, with 11 bases between. Germline CDR1 reads LNHDA; CDR2 reads SQIVND (reference sequence). The CDR3 totals 14 residues. CDR3 amino acids: CATLGTSGANVLTF. Written as DNA, the CDR3 is TGTGCCACCCTAGGGACATCTGGGGCCAACGTCCTGACTTTC.